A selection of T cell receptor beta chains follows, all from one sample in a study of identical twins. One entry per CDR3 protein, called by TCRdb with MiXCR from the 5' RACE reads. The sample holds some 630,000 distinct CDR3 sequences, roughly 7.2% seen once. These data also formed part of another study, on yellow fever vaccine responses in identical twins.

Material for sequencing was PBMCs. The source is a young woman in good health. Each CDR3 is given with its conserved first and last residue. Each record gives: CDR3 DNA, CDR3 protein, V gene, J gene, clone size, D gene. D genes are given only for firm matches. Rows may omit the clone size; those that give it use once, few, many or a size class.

cdr3_nt: TGTGCCAGCAGCCAAGTTTTAGGATCCGGGGCCAACGTCCTGACTTTC
cdr3_aa: CASSQVLGSGANVLTF
v_call: TRBV3-1
j_call: TRBJ2-6
clone_size: few
d_call: -

cdr3_nt: TGCAGTGGTCCCTTAGAGAAGGGGACTAGCATCACAGATACGCAGTATTTT
cdr3_aa: CSGPLEKGTSITDTQYF
v_call: TRBV20-1
j_call: TRBJ2-3
clone_size: -
d_call: TRBD2

cdr3_nt: TGTGCCAGCAGCCAAACAGATTTTGAAGCTTTCTTT
cdr3_aa: CASSQTDFEAFF
v_call: TRBV13
j_call: TRBJ1-1
clone_size: few
d_call: -

cdr3_nt: TGTGCCAGCAGCTTAAGTACAGGGAGACGGTCTGGGTCGCGCGGTGAGCAGTTCTTC
cdr3_aa: CASSLSTGRRSGSRGEQFF
v_call: TRBV11-1
j_call: TRBJ2-1
clone_size: -
d_call: -

cdr3_nt: TGTGCCAGCAGCTTACAGGGGCTCAATCAGCCCCAGCATTTT
cdr3_aa: CASSLQGLNQPQHF
v_call: TRBV12-3/TRBV12-4
j_call: TRBJ1-5
clone_size: many
d_call: TRBD1

cdr3_nt: TGTGCCAGCAGCCAATTCAGAGGGGAGGCTGTCTATGGCTACACCTTC
cdr3_aa: CASSQFRGEAVYGYTF
v_call: TRBV4-2
j_call: TRBJ1-2
clone_size: few
d_call: -

cdr3_nt: TGCAGCGTTGTGGGGGGCGCAGTGAGTGGCTACACCTTC
cdr3_aa: CSVVGGAVSGYTF
v_call: TRBV29-1
j_call: TRBJ1-2
clone_size: few
d_call: -

cdr3_nt: TGTGCCAGCAGTTTTACCACAGGGCCAAAAGGCTACACCTTC
cdr3_aa: CASSFTTGPKGYTF
v_call: TRBV28
j_call: TRBJ1-2
clone_size: -
d_call: -

cdr3_nt: TGTGCCAGCAGTTTAGGGGGGTCGATGAACACTGAAGCTTTCTTT
cdr3_aa: CASSLGGSMNTEAFF
v_call: TRBV12-3/TRBV12-4
j_call: TRBJ1-1
clone_size: many
d_call: -

cdr3_nt: TGCAGCGCCAAAACGGACACCGGGGAGCTGTTTTTT
cdr3_aa: CSAKTDTGELFF
v_call: TRBV29-1
j_call: TRBJ2-2
clone_size: many
d_call: -

cdr3_nt: TGTGCTAGTGGGGGCCCCGAGGAGGCCCCAGATACGCAGTATTTT
cdr3_aa: CASGGPEEAPDTQYF
v_call: TRBV12-5
j_call: TRBJ2-3
clone_size: few
d_call: -

cdr3_nt: TGTGCCAGCAGCCAAGTTCCGAAGGGGGTAGTTGCGGGAGGGCCAGGCAATGAGCAGTTCTTC
cdr3_aa: CASSQVPKGVVAGGPGNEQFF
v_call: TRBV3-1
j_call: TRBJ2-1
clone_size: -
d_call: TRBD2

cdr3_nt: TGTGCCAGCAGAAGGGGTTTAACTCCTTCCAATTCACCCCTCCACTTT
cdr3_aa: CASRRGLTPSNSPLHF
v_call: TRBV28
j_call: TRBJ1-6
clone_size: many
d_call: -

cdr3_nt: TGTGCCAGCAGTGAGTCAGTAGGATATGGCTACACCTTC
cdr3_aa: CASSESVGYGYTF
v_call: TRBV6-4
j_call: TRBJ1-2
clone_size: few
d_call: -

cdr3_nt: TGTGCCAGCAAAGGATTAGGTACTGAGCAGTTCTTC
cdr3_aa: CASKGLGTEQFF
v_call: TRBV2
j_call: TRBJ2-1
clone_size: few
d_call: -

cdr3_nt: TGTGCCACCAGCAGACCAGACAAGGATACGCAGTATTTT
cdr3_aa: CATSRPDKDTQYF
v_call: TRBV15
j_call: TRBJ2-3
clone_size: -
d_call: -

cdr3_nt: TGTGCCATCAGTGACCCAAAATTCGGCTACACCTTC
cdr3_aa: CAISDPKFGYTF
v_call: TRBV10-3
j_call: TRBJ1-2
clone_size: many
d_call: -